The entry below gives a single T cell receptor beta chain sequence along with its context. J lost 3 bases, V lost 7 bases, and 9 bases had no gene match. Germline assignment: CDR1 LNHDA and CDR2 SQIVND (reference sequence). The CDR3 consists of 15 residues. The sample originates from a study of cytomegalovirus exposure and HLA in healthy donors. Libraries were prepared by immunoSEQ multiplex PCR; TCRdb keeps only in-frame clonotypes and omits some of them. This sample yields approximately 120,000 clones, of which approximately 95% are seen a single time; 1.7% belongs to the top ten. Input material: PBMCs. V and J are TRBV19 and TRBJ2-1, with 7 bases fitting TRBD1. This clonotype was sampled from a young man in good health and CMV-seronegative. CDR3 loop: CASTLDRESYNEQFF. The DNA for the CDR3 is TGTGCCAGTACCTTAGACAGGGAAAGCTACAATGAGCAGTTCTTC.